This TCR beta chain is from a study of post-analysis software for immune sequencing data. Study in general: Recorded disease courses covered relapsing-remitting, secondary progressive and progressive-relapsing multiple sclerosis. Some patients had no subtype annotation. Findings of the study overall: F measure grouped same-batch samples tightly together. Compared with controls, patients showed significantly lower normalized Chao1 diversity. Patients showed TRBV5-6, TRBV5-1 and TRBV20-1 among five TRBV segments more frequent than in controls.

Libraries were made from TCR beta cDNA, and they carried unique molecular identifiers. T cells, about 0.95 to 10 million of them, yielded roughly 0.5 million cDNA molecules. From the PCR reads, TCRdb called clonotypes with MiXCR, one entry per CDR3 protein. This sample yields hundreds of thousands of distinct CDR3 sequences, of which roughly three fifths are seen a single time; roughly 10% belongs to the top ten. Regarding this clonotype: Its antigen is unknown.

In germline, CDR1 is SQVTM, CDR2 ANQGSEA. Trimming took off 4 bases at V and 1 base at J, with 14 bases between the two ends. CDR3 length: 14 amino acids. Input material: blood. The receptor comes from a girl aged 2 to 10 with multiple sclerosis. V usage is TRBV29-1 and J usage is TRBJ2-7; tentative D call: TRBD1 (6 bases). Here the CDR3 DNA reads TGCAGCGTTGTGACCGGGACACCTTCCTACGAGCAGTACTTC. Amino acids: CSVVTGTPSYEQYF.